Below are 4 T cell receptor beta chains sequenced from a single sample in a study of cytomegalovirus exposure and HLA in healthy donors. Only in-frame clones appear in the TCRdb table, and some are missing; sequencing was by immunoSEQ multiplex PCR. The sample yields approximately 280,000 clones, 80% to 90% seen once. Material: PBMCs. The receptors stem from a young woman in good health and CMV-seronegative.

This clone was observed a handful of times. The V gene is TRBV5-8, the J gene TRBJ1-2; D perhaps matches TRBD1 (5 bases). Germline V gene lookup returns CDR1 SGHTS and CDR2 YDEGEE. V was cut by 1 base and J by 4 bases, with 11 bases left in between. The CDR3 covers 14 residues. In DNA form, the CDR3 reads TGTGCCAGCAGCTTGACGCCTGGGGCCTATGGCTACACCTTC. Its translation: CASSLTPGAYGYTF.

This clone was counted once. The chain employs TRBV30 and TRBJ1-1; D may be TRBD1 (6 bases). Looked up from germline, CDR1 is GTSNPN and CDR2 is SVGIG (reference sequence). This CDR3 spans 12 amino acids. CDR3: CAGRGVNTEAFF. CDR3 bases: TGTGCTGGGAGGGGGGTGAACACTGAAGCTTTCTTT.

The chain joins TRBV7-7 to TRBJ2-5; 7 bases are shared with TRBD1. The CDR3 totals 14 residues. The V segment lost 2 bases and the J segment 3 bases; nucleotides outside the gene matches: 3. The germline V gene has CDR1 SSHAT and CDR2 FNYEAQ (reference sequence). This chain's CDR3 is CASSLSGQEETQYF. For the CDR3, the DNA is TGTGCCAGCAGCTTAAGCGGACAGGAAGAGACCCAGTACTTC.

This clone was counted only a few times. The genes are TRBV10-3 and TRBJ1-2, with D possibly TRBD1 on 6 matching bases. Trimming removed 6 bases from V and 2 bases from J, with 10 bases in between. This CDR3 is built from 13 residues. CDR1 and CDR2 from the germline V gene are ENHRY and SYGVKD. This CDR3 is CAISQDSNYGYTF. Here the CDR3 DNA reads TGTGCCATCAGCCAGGACAGCAACTATGGCTACACCTTC.